A single sample gave rise to the 28 T cell receptor beta chains below, sequenced in a study of blood T cells in healthy people across ages. Primers used in a second PCR of about 6 to 12 cycles were a sample-barcoded 5' primer and a J-beta primer mix. TCRdb reprocessed the 5' RACE reads with MiXCR, giving one entry per CDR3 protein. The sample consists of approximately 820,000 distinct CDR3 sequences, approximately 48% of them appearing once. Sequencing was done on a sample of blood. The source is a man in his 60s in good health.

The CDR3 loop reads CASSLLSTHETQYF. CDR3 nucleotides: TGTGCCAGCAGCTTATTATCGACACACGAGACCCAGTACTTC. V usage is TRBV7-2 and J usage is TRBJ2-7; no definite D call. The last part of the DNA fits TRBJ2-5 better; the J call may be wrong. Germline V lookup: CDR1 SGHTA, CDR2 FQGNSA. CDR3 length: 14 amino acids.

The rearrangement joins TRBV7-2 to TRBJ2-1, with unresolved D. The CDR3 consists of 12 residues. Trimming stripped 5 bases from V and 10 bases from J, with 12 bases between. Germline V gene lookup returns CDR1 SGHTA and CDR2 FQGNSA. The CDR3 nucleotides read TGTGCCAGCAGCCCCAGCTTGGGGGAGCAGTTCTTC. Protein product: CASSPSLGEQFF.

This clonotype was seen only a few times. The chain combines TRBV9 with TRBJ2-1, with D hard to call. The CDR3 sequence is 16 residues long. The V gene's germline CDR1 is SGDLS and CDR2 YYNGEE. The V end was cut by 4 bases, the J end by 2 bases, with 16 bases between. CDR3 loop: CASSPSSPTAYNEQFF. Here the CDR3 DNA reads TGTGCCAGCAGCCCCAGTTCCCCAACGGCCTACAATGAGCAGTTCTTC.

This clonotype was observed once. This chain links TRBV6-6 with TRBJ2-5, with 7 bases aligning to TRBD1. Germline trimming cut 0 bases from V and 11 bases from J; bases unmatched to any gene: 18. Germline-derived CDR1 and CDR2 are MNHNY and SVGAGI (reference sequence). The CDR3 consists of 17 residues. The CDR3: CASSYSGSQGVYNEQYF. The CDR3 DNA is TGTGCCAGCAGTTACTCGGGGTCGCAGGGGGTCTACAATGAGCAGTACTTC.

This clonotype was detected a few times. The chain has TRBV5-1 and TRBJ2-5; 9 bases are a match to TRBD1. Germline CDR1 reads SGHRS; CDR2 reads YFSETQ. The CDR3 is 13 residues long. After removal of 4 bases from V and 11 bases from J, the junction contained 9 bases not matched to a gene. CDR3: CASSRTGAREQYF. CDR3 coding DNA: TGCGCCAGCAGCCGGACAGGGGCCCGTGAGCAGTACTTC. Full variable domain (remainder filled in from reference TRBV5-1 and TRBJ2-5): KAGVTQTPRYLIKTRGQQVTLSCSPISGHRSVSWYQQTPGQGLQFLFEYFSETQRNKGNFPGRFSGRQFSNSRSEMNVSTLELGDSALYLCASSRTGAREQYFGPGTRLLVL.

The V call is TRBV28, the J call TRBJ2-3, with 7 bases that match TRBD1. The junction had 7 bases not matched to a gene; V was cut back by 5 bases and J by 2 bases. The CDR3 runs to 15 residues. Germline CDR1 and CDR2: MDHEN and SYDVKM. CDR3 in DNA: TGTGCCAGCAGTCCCCGGGACAGATACACAGATACGCAGTATTTT. This sequence encodes CASSPRDRYTDTQYF. The whole variable domain, filled in from reference TRBV28 and TRBJ2-3, reads DVKVTQSSRYLVKRTGEKVFLECVQDMDHENMFWYRQDPGLGLRLIYFSYDVKMKEKGDIPEGYSVSREKKERFSLILESASTNQTSMYLCASSPRDRYTDTQYFGPGTRLTVL.

This clonotype was counted a few times. The chain combines TRBV20-1 with TRBJ1-2; perhaps TRBD1 as D (6 bases). V was cut by 6 bases and J by 4 bases, with 12 bases left in between. The CDR3 is made up of 12 amino acids. CDR1 DFQATT and CDR2 SNEGSKA come from the germline V gene (reference sequence). Here the CDR3 DNA reads TGCAGTGCCCCAGACAGGCTCTATGGCTACACCTTC. Amino acids: CSAPDRLYGYTF.

The chain employs TRBV4-3 and TRBJ2-7, with 8 nucleotides matching TRBD1. Trimming took 1 base from V and 3 from J; bases not matched to a gene: 8. Germline assignment: CDR1 LGHNA and CDR2 YSLEER. The CDR3 covers 16 residues. The DNA for the CDR3 is TGCGCCAGCAGCCAAGGCCTTACAGGGGGTTTCTACGAGCAGTACTTC. Protein sequence: CASSQGLTGGFYEQYF.

This sequence joins TRBV7-2 and TRBJ2-1; perhaps TRBD1 as D (5 bases). V lost 1 base and J 7 bases, leaving 11 bases between the germline ends. Per the germline V gene, CDR1 is SGHTA and CDR2 is FQGNSA. The length of the CDR3 is 14 residues. CDR3 sequence reads: CASSLGQTVNEQFF. The CDR3 nucleotides read TGTGCCAGCAGCTTAGGCCAGACAGTGAATGAGCAGTTCTTC.

The sample holds a few counts of this clonotype. The chain recombines TRBV13 with TRBJ1-1; 7 bases align to TRBD1. Per the germline V gene, CDR1 is PRHDT and CDR2 is FYEKMQ (reference sequence). The V and J ends lost 5 bases and 8 bases, in that order; junction bases with no gene match: 5. There are 12 residues in the CDR3. DNA for the CDR3: TGTGCCAGCAGCCCACAGGGGAGAGAAGCTTTCTTT. It specifies CASSPQGREAFF.

The rearrangement joins TRBV11-2 to TRBJ1-4; a weak D match, TRBD1 (6 bases). The CDR3 extends over 14 amino acids. V was clipped by 5 bases and J by 11 bases, with 18 bases between them. CDR1 SGHAT and CDR2 FQNNGV come from the germline V gene. The CDR3 here is CASSHGTSIEKLFF. CDR3 sequence (DNA): TGTGCCAGCAGCCATGGGACATCTATTGAGAAACTGTTTTTT.

The chain is built from TRBV7-2 and TRBJ2-7, with no clear D. The germline V gene has CDR1 SGHTA and CDR2 FQGNSA. V shed 0 bases and J shed 0 bases, with 12 bases lying between them. The CDR3 has 16 residues. DNA for the CDR3: TGTGCCAGCAGCTTAGCGGTCGCGGTAACCTCCTACGAGCAGTACTTC. As protein: CASSLAVAVTSYEQYF.

This clonotype was detected only a few times. The V and J genes are TRBV25-1 and TRBJ1-5; no firm D call. Looked up from germline, CDR1 is MGHDK and CDR2 is SYGVNS. The germline V and J ends were trimmed by 3 bases and 6 bases, with 6 bases remaining between them. The CDR3 runs to 12 residues. For the CDR3, the DNA is TGTGCCAGCAGTGATCTCGGTCAGCCCCAGCATTTT. This encodes CASSDLGQPQHF.

CDR3 residues: CASSDTTTGSSNQPQHF. CDR3 nucleotide sequence: TGTGCCAGCAGTGACACCACGACAGGCAGTAGCAATCAGCCCCAGCATTTT. The V and J genes are TRBV6-2 or TRBV6-3 and TRBJ1-5; the D gene is possibly TRBD1 (6 bases). CDR3 length equals 17 residues. Germline-derived CDR1 and CDR2 are MNHEY and SVGEGT. V gave up 5 bases and J gave up 0 bases, with 17 bases separating them.

The genes are TRBV7-2 and TRBJ2-5; D call uncertain. The length of the CDR3 is 15 residues. The V end was cut by 1 base, the J end by 11 bases, with 20 bases between. Germline V gene lookup returns CDR1 SGHTA and CDR2 FQGNSA. Here the CDR3 reads CASSLVPTSYNEQYF. In DNA, the CDR3 is TGTGCCAGCAGCTTAGTTCCAACCTCCTACAATGAGCAGTACTTC.

Only a few counts were recorded for this clonotype. The chain joins TRBV20-1 to TRBJ1-5, with 7 nucleotides matching TRBD1. V was pared by 6 bases and J by 2 bases, with 7 bases of the junction left unmatched. The CDR3 totals 14 residues. Germline V gene sequence: CDR1 DFQATT, CDR2 SNEGSKA (reference sequence). CDR3 DNA sequence: TGCAGTGCGTCGCAGGGGGACGGCAATCAGCCCCAGCATTTT. It yields the protein CSASQGDGNQPQHF.

The CDR3: CASSTRQGRDTEAFF. The CDR3 region has the DNA TGTGCCAGCAGCACCCGACAGGGGCGCGACACTGAAGCTTTCTTT. J is TRBJ1-1 and V is TRBV7-2; 8 bases are a match to TRBD1. Germline assignment: CDR1 SGHTA and CDR2 FQGNSA. Trimming cost V 5 bases and J 3 bases; bases outside gene matches: 8. This CDR3 contains 15 residues.

This clonotype occurred a few times. The chain joins TRBV19 to TRBJ2-4; D might be TRBD2 (5 bases). TRBJ2-7 explains the end of the DNA better; the J call may be wrong. This CDR3 spans 13 amino acids. CDR1 LNHDA and CDR2 SQIVND come from the germline V gene (reference sequence). CDR3 DNA: TGTGCCAGTAGTATGTACCGGGGTTACGAGCAGTACTTC. Translation gives CASSMYRGYEQYF.

Points on this clonotype: One end of the junction does not line up with germline, which may come from a read error. The rearrangement joins TRBV5-1 to TRBJ2-5; TRBD1 is a possible D gene (5 bases). Germline V gene lookup returns CDR1 SGHRS and CDR2 YFSETQ. The CDR3 contains 14 residues. CDR3 coding DNA: TGCGCCAGCAGCTTGAGGGGCCAGAAAGAGGCCCAGTACTTC. Protein product: CASSLRGQKEAQYF.

This clonotype turned up a few times. This chain links TRBV20-1 with TRBJ2-7; 9 nucleotides line up with TRBD1. The CDR3 has 12 amino acids. Germline V lookup: CDR1 DFQATT, CDR2 SNEGSKA (reference sequence). Trimming took 6 bases from V and 4 from J; bases not matched to a gene: 4. The CDR3 DNA reads as TGCAGTGCAACTGACAGGGGGTACGAGCAGTACTTC. Translated: CSATDRGYEQYF.

V and J are TRBV5-1 and TRBJ1-4; 7 nucleotides match TRBD1. The V gene's germline CDR1 is SGHRS and CDR2 YFSETQ. CDR3 size: 14 residues. V was clipped by 4 bases and J by 1 base; unmatched bases: 1. DNA of the CDR3: TGCGCCAGCAGCCCAGGGGGAACTAATGAAAAACTGTTTTTT. Protein sequence: CASSPGGTNEKLFF.

As to this clonotype: The junction departs from germline at one end; a sequencing error may be responsible. V usage is TRBV29-1 and J usage is TRBJ2-3, with a weak D call TRBD2 (6 bases). Germline CDR1 reads SQVTM; CDR2 reads ANQGSEA. CDR3 size: 15 residues. The chain's CDR3 is CSVEDSSEVTNTQYF. The CDR3 DNA follows: TGCAGCGTTGAAGATTCTAGCGAGGTCACAAATACGCAGTATTTT.

This clonotype was seen a few times. The genes are TRBV29-1 and TRBJ2-3, with D possibly matching TRBD1 (6 bases). V lost 6 bases, J lost 3 bases, and 13 bases lay in between. CDR1 and CDR2 from the germline V gene are SQVTM and ANQGSEA. The CDR3 spans 13 residues. The chain's CDR3 is CSVPGVSTDTQYF. In DNA, the CDR3 is TGCAGCGTACCAGGGGTGTCGACAGATACGCAGTATTTT.

V gene TRBV21-1 combines with J gene TRBJ2-3; the tabulated D call, TRBD2, remains unverified against the DNA. TRBV21-1 is described as a pseudogene. The CDR3 runs 16 residues. CDR3 DNA sequence: TGTGCCAGCAGCAAAAGGACTAGCGGGAGGACAGATACGCAGTATTTT. Encoded protein: CASSKRTSGRTDTQYF.

This clonotype was recorded many times. This rearrangement joins TRBV20-1 to TRBJ2-7; 8 bases match TRBD1. Germline CDR1 and CDR2: DFQATT and SNEGSKA (reference sequence). The CDR3 is 12 amino acids. V dropped 6 bases and J dropped 4; count of bases not matched to a gene: 5. For the CDR3, the DNA is TGCAGTGCAACCGGACAGGGATACGAGCAGTACTTC. It is translated as CSATGQGYEQYF.

The chain joins TRBV7-2 to TRBJ1-1; D is uncertain. Deletions cut 5 bases from V and 7 bases from J, with 11 bases between. The CDR3 consists of 12 residues. In germline, CDR1 is SGHTA, CDR2 FQGNSA. CDR3 DNA: TGTGCCAGCAGCCCTTATGGGAGTGAAGCTTTCTTT. Translation gives CASSPYGSEAFF.

In the case of this clonotype: Mismatch with germline at one junction end may stem from a read error. V gene TRBV3-1 combines with J gene TRBJ1-6; TRBD1 matches at 7 bases. CDR1 LGHDT and CDR2 YNNKEL come from the germline V gene (reference sequence). The CDR3 has 15 residues. The CDR3 region has the DNA TGTGTCAGCAGCGCAATGGACAGGAAGATCTCACCCCTCCACTTT. It yields the protein CVSSAMDRKISPLHF.

The chain recombines TRBV7-2 with TRBJ2-1, with TRBD1 as a possible D gene (5 bases). This CDR3 is built from 14 residues. V lost 2 bases and J 4 bases, leaving 9 bases between the germline ends. The V gene's germline CDR1 is SGHTA and CDR2 FQGNSA. As DNA, the CDR3 is TGTGCCAGCAGCTTAAGACAGCCTTACAATGAGCAGTTCTTC. It translates to CASSLRQPYNEQFF.